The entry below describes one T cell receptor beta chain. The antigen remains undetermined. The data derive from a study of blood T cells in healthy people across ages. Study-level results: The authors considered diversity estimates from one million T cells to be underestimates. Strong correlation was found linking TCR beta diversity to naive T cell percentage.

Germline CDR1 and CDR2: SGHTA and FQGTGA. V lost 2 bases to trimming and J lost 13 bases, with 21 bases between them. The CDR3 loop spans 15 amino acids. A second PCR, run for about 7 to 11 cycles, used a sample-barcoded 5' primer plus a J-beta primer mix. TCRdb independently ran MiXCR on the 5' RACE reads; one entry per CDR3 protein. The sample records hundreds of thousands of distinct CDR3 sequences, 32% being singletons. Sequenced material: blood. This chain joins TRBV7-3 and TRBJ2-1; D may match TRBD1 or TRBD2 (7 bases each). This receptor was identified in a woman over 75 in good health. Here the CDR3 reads CASSLSGRGGETQFF. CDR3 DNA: TGTGCCAGCAGCTTATCGGGCAGGGGGGGGGAGACCCAGTTCTTC.